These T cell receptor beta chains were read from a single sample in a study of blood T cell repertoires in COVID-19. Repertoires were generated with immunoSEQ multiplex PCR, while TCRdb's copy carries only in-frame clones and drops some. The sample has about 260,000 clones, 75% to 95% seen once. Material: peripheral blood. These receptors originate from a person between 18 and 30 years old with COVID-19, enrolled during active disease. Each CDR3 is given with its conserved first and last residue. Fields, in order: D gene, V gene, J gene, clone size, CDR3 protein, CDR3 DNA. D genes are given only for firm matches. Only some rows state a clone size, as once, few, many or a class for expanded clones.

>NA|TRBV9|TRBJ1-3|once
CASSGSLSGNTIYF
TGTGCCAGCAGCGGTAGTCTCTCTGGAAACACCATATATTTT
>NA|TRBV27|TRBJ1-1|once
CASSSGLNLLDTEAFF
TGTGCCAGCAGTTCCGGACTCAACCTCCTCGACACTGAAGCTTTCTTT
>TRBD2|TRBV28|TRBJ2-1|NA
CASSPGGGGTHYNEQFF
TGTGCCAGCAGCCCGGGGGGGGGCGGGACGCATTACAATGAGCAGTTCTTC
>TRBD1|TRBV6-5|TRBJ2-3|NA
CSSRDRDTDTQYF
TGTTCCAGCCGGGACAGAGACACAGATACGCAGTATTTT
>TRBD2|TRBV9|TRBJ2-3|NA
CASSVAAGGSTDTQYF
TGTGCCAGCAGCGTAGCAGCGGGGGGGAGCACAGATACGCAGTATTTT
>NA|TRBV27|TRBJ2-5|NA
CASSSRGLRETQYF
TGTGCCAGCAGTTCGCGGGGCTTAAGAGAGACCCAGTACTTC
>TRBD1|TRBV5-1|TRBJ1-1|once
CASSLAKGASEAFF
TGCGCCAGCAGCTTGGCCAAGGGGGCGTCTGAAGCTTTCTTT
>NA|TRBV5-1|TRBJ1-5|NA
CASSGGDNQPQHF
TGCGCCAGCAGCGGAGGGGACAATCAGCCCCAGCATTTT
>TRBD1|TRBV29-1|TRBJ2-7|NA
CSVAGTGGDEQYF
TGCAGCGTTGCCGGGACAGGGGGCGACGAGCAGTACTTC
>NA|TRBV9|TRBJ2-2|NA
CASSVLGGTTGELFF
TGTGCCAGCAGCGTATTAGGGGGAACCACCGGGGAGCTGTTTTTT
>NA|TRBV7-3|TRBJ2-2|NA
CASSLMGQGNTGELFF
TGTGCCAGCAGCTTAATGGGGCAGGGTAACACCGGGGAGCTGTTTTTT
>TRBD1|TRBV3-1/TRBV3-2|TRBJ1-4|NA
CASSQAGTGHEKLFF
TGTGCCAGCAGCCAAGCCGGGACAGGGCACGAAAAACTGTTTTTT
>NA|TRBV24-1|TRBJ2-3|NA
CATSGQGSPPSSYTQYF
TGTGCCACCAGTGGCCAGGGGTCACCACCATCCTCATATACGCAGTATTTT
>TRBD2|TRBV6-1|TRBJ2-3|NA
CASSERIAGVVADTQYF
TGTGCCAGCAGTGAAAGAATAGCGGGAGTAGTAGCAGATACGCAGTATTTT
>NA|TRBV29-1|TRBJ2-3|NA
CSVTSGLDTDTQYF
TGCAGCGTTACTTCAGGACTTGACACAGATACGCAGTATTTT
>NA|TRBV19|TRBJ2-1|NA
CASTSTGGYNEQFF
TGTGCCAGTACGTCGACAGGCGGTTACAATGAGCAGTTCTTC
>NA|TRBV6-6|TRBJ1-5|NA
CASTLIRGLGNQPQHF
TGTGCCAGCACTCTAATTCGGGGTCTGGGCAATCAGCCCCAGCATTTT
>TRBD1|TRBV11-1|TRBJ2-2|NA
CASSLFDRATGELFF
TGTGCCAGCAGCTTATTCGACAGGGCCACCGGGGAGCTGTTTTTT
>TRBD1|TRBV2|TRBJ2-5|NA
CASIRTGVMGVETQYF
TGTGCCAGCATCAGAACAGGGGTTATGGGGGTTGAGACCCAGTACTTC
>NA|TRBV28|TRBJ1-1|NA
CASSSDRTNTEAFF
TGTGCCAGCAGTTCCGACAGAACGAACACTGAAGCTTTCTTT
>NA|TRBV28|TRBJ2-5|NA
CASSHPGRGVETQYF
TGTGCCAGCAGTCACCCCGGGCGGGGAGTGGAGACCCAGTACTTC
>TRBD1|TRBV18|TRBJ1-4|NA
CASSPPGQVLEKLFF
TGTGCCAGCTCACCCCCGGGACAGGTTCTTGAAAAACTGTTTTTT
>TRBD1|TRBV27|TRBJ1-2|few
CASSTMDRGREGDYGYTF
TGTGCCAGCAGCACGATGGACAGGGGGCGCGAGGGTGACTATGGCTACACCTTC
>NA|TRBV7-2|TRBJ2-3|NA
CASSSSFSTDTQYF
TGTGCCAGCAGCTCGAGTTTTTCCACAGATACGCAGTATTTT
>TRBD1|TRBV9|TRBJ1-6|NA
CASSASASGTGEWSYNSPLHF
TGTGCCAGCAGCGCCTCAGCCTCCGGGACAGGGGAGTGGTCCTATAATTCACCCCTCCACTTT
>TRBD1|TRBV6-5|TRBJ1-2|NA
CASRDRGYGYTF
TGTGCCAGCAGGGACAGGGGCTATGGCTACACCTTC
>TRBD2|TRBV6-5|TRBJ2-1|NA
CASSLAESSYNEQFF
TGTGCCAGCAGTCTAGCGGAGAGCTCCTACAATGAGCAGTTCTTC
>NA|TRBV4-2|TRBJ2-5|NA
CASSQGGIGETQYF
TGTGCCAGCAGCCAAGGCGGGATTGGAGAGACCCAGTACTTC
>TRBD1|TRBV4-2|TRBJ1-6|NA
CASSPGQGDNSPLHF
TGTGCCAGCAGTCCCGGACAGGGAGATAATTCACCCCTCCACTTT
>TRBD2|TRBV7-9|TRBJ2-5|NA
CASSAGNGGQYF
TGTGCCAGCAGCGCTGGGAACGGGGGGCAGTACTTC
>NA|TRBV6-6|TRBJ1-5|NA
CASSPGNNQPQHF
TGTGCCAGCAGCCCCGGTAACAATCAGCCCCAGCATTTT
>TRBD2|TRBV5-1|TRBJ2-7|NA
CASSASLAGISYEQYF
TGCGCCAGCAGCGCCTCATTAGCGGGCATCTCCTACGAGCAGTACTTC
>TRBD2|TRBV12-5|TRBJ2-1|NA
CASGLPGGGEQFF
TGTGCTAGTGGTTTGCCTGGGGGGGGTGAGCAGTTCTTC
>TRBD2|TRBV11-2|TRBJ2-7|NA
CASSLGGRVPYEQYF
TGTGCCAGCAGCTTAGGCGGGAGGGTCCCCTACGAGCAGTACTTC
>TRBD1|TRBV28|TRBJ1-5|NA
CASSFLFGTGGSQPQHF
TGTGCCAGCAGTTTTTTGTTCGGGACAGGGGGCTCTCAGCCCCAGCATTTT
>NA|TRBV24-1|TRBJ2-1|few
CATSLPAGPAEQFF
TGTGCCACCAGTTTACCGGCGGGACCGGCTGAGCAGTTCTTC
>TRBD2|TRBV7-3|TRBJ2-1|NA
CASSTQGLAGRSSYNEQFF
TGTGCCAGCAGCACCCAAGGACTAGCGGGACGGAGCTCCTACAATGAGCAGTTCTTC
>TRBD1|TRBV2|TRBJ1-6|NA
CASRGGGGAHNSPLHF
TGTGCCAGCAGGGGTGGAGGGGGCGCCCATAATTCACCCCTCCACTTT
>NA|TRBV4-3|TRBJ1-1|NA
CASSHQQRNTEAFF
TGCGCCAGCAGCCACCAACAGAGGAACACTGAAGCTTTCTTT
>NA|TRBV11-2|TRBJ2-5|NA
CASSFSRGSYQETQYF
TGTGCCAGCAGCTTTTCGAGGGGGTCGTACCAAGAGACCCAGTACTTC
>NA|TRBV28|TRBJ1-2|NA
CASSFDRTYGYTF
TGTGCCAGCAGTTTCGACAGAACCTATGGCTACACCTTC
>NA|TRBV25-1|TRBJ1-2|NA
CASSAERQTNNYGYTF
TGTGCCAGCAGCGCCGAAAGACAGACAAATAACTATGGCTACACCTTC
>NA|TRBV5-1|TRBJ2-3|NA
CASSFGQSTDTQYF
TGCGCCAGCAGCTTTGGACAGTCCACAGATACGCAGTATTTT
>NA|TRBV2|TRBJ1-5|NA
CASSDVGGNQPQHF
TGTGCCAGCAGTGATGTCGGGGGAAATCAGCCCCAGCATTTT
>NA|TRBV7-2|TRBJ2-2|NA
CASSPPGGGELFF
TGTGCCAGCAGCCCGCCCGGGGGCGGGGAGCTGTTTTTT
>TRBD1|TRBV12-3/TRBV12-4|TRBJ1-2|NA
CASSLRTGYGYTF
TGTGCCAGCAGTTTACGGACAGGGTACGGCTACACCTTC
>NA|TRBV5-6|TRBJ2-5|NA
CASSLLSAIETQYF
TGTGCCAGCAGCTTACTTAGCGCAATAGAGACCCAGTACTTC
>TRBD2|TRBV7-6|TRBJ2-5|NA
CASSVVLAKKGETQYF
TGTGCCAGCAGCGTAGTACTAGCGAAAAAAGGGGAGACCCAGTACTTC
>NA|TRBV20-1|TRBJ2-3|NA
CSASNQGTDTQYF
TGCAGTGCTAGTAATCAGGGCACAGATACGCAGTATTTT
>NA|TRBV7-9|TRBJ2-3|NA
CASSLAPSSFTDTQYF
TGTGCCAGCAGCTTAGCGCCTAGCAGCTTCACAGATACGCAGTATTTT
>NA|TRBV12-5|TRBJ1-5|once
CASGDSQPQHF
TGTGCTAGTGGGGACTCCCAGCCCCAGCATTTT
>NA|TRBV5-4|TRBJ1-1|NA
CASSFQGNTEAFF
TGTGCCAGCAGCTTCCAGGGGAACACTGAAGCTTTCTTT
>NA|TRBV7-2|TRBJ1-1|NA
CASSLGTGTEAFF
TGTGCCAGCAGCTTAGGTACAGGGACTGAAGCTTTCTTT